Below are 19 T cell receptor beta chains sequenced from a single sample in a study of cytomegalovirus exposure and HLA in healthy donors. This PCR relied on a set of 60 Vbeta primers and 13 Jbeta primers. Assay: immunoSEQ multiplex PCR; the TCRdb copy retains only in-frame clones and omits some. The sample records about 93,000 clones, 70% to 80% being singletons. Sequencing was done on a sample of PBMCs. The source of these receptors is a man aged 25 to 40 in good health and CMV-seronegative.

CDR3 DNA sequence: TGTGCCAGCAGCTATTATTTAGGGGGTGGTGGCTACACCTTC. It codes for CASSYYLGGGGYTF. The V gene is TRBV11-2, the J gene TRBJ1-2, with a weak D call TRBD1 (6 bases). The CDR3 has 14 amino acids. V dropped 4 bases and J dropped 7 bases, with 16 bases sitting between them. From germline, CDR1 is SGHAT and CDR2 FQNNGV.

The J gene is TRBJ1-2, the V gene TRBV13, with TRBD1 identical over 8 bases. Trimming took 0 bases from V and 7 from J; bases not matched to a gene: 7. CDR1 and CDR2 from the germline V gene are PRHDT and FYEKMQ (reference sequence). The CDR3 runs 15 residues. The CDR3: CASSLGRGQIGGYTF. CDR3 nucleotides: TGTGCCAGCAGCTTAGGCAGGGGGCAGATCGGTGGCTACACCTTC. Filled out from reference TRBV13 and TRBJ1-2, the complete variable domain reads AAGVIQSPRHLIKEKRETATLKCYPIPRHDTVYWYQQGPGQDPQFLISFYEKMQSDKGSIPDRFSAQQFSDYHSELNMSSLELGDSALYFCASSLGRGQIGGYTFGSGTRLTVV.

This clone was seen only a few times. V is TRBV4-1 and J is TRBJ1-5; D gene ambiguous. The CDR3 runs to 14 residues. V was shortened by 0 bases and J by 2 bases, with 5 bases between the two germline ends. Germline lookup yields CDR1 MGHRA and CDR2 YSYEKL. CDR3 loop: CASSQDSGNQPQHF. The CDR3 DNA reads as TGCGCCAGCAGCCAAGATAGCGGCAATCAGCCCCAGCATTTT.

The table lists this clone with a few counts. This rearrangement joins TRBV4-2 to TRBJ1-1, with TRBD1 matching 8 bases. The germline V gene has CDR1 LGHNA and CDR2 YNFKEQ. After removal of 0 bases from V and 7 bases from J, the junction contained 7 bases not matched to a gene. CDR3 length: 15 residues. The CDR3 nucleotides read TGTGCCAGCAGCCAAGATCTCAGGGGGCAAGGTGAAGCTTTCTTT. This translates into CASSQDLRGQGEAFF.

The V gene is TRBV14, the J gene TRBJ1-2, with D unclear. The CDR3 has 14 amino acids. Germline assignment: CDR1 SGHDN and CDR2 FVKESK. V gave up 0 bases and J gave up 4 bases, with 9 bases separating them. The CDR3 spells CASSQEVRSYGYTF. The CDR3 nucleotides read TGTGCCAGCAGCCAAGAGGTCAGATCCTATGGCTACACCTTC.

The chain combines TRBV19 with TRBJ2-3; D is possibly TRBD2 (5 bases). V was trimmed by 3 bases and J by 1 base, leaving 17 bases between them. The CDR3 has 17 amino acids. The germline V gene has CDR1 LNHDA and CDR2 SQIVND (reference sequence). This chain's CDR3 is CASSISLSSFRTDTQYF. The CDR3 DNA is TGTGCCAGTAGTATTTCCCTCTCTAGCTTCCGCACAGATACGCAGTATTTT.

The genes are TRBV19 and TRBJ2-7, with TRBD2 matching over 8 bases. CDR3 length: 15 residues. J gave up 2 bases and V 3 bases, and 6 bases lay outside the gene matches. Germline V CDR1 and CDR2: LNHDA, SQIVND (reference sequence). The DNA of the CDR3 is TGTGCCAGTAGTATTCGGGGGGGGTCCGCCTACGAGCAGTACTTC. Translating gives CASSIRGGSAYEQYF.

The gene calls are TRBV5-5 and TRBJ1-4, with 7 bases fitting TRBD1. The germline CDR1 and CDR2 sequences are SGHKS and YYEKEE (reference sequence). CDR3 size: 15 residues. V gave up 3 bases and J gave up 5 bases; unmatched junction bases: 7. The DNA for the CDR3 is TGTGCCAGCAGCTGGCCGGGACAGCTAAATGAAAAACTGTTTTTT. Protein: CASSWPGQLNEKLFF. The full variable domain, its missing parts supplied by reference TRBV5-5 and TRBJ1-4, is DAGVTQSPTHLIKTRGQQVTLRCSPISGHKSVSWYQQVLGQGPQFIFQYYEKEERGRGNFPDRFSARQFPNYSSELNVNALLLGDSALYLCASSWPGQLNEKLFFGSGTQLSVL.

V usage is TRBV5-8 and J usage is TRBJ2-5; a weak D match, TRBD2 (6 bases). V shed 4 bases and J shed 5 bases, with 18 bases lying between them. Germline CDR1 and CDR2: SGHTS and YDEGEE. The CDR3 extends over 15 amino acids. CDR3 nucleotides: TGTGCCAGCAGCGGCGGGACTCAGAGCCTGGAGACCCAGTACTTC. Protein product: CASSGGTQSLETQYF.

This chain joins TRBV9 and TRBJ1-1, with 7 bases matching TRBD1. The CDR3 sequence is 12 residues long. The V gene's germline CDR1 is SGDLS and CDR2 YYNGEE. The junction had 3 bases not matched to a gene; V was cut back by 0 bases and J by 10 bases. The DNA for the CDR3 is TGTGCCAGCAGCGTAGGGACAGGCGCAGCTTTCTTT. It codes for CASSVGTGAAFF.

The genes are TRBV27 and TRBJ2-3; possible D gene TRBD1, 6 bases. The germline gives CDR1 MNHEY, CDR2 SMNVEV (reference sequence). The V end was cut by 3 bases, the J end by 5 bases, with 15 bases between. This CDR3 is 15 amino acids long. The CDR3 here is CASSFGTFPLDTQYF. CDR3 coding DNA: TGTGCCAGCAGTTTCGGGACATTTCCCCTAGATACGCAGTATTTT.

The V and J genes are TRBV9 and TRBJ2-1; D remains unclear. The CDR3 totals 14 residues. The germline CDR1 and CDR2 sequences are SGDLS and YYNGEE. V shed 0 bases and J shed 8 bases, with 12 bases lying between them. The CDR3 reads CASSVETQYHEQFF. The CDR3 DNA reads TGTGCCAGCAGCGTAGAGACTCAGTACCATGAGCAGTTCTTC.

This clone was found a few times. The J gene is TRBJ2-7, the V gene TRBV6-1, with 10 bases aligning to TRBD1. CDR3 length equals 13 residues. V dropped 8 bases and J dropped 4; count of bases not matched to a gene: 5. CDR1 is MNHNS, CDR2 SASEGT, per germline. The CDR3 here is CASGRDRGYEQYV. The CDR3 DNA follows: TGTGCCAGCGGCCGGGACAGGGGTTACGAGCAGTACGTC.

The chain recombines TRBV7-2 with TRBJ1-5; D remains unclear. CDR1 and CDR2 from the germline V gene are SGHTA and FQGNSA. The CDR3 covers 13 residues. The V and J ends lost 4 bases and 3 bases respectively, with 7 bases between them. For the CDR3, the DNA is TGTGCCAGCAGCTCGACTAACAATCAGCCCCAGCATTTT. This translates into CASSSTNNQPQHF. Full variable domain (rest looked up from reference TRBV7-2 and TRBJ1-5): GAGVSQSPSNKVTEKGKDVELRCDPISGHTALYWYRQSLGQGLEFLIYFQGNSAPDKSGLPSDRFSAERTGGSVSTLTIQRTQQEDSAVYLCASSSTNNQPQHFGDGTRLSIL.

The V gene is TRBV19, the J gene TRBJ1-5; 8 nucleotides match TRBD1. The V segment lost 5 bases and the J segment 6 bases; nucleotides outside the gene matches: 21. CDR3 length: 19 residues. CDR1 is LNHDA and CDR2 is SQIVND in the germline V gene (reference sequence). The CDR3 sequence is CASSANPGQVSFLGQPQHF. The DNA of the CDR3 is TGTGCCAGTAGTGCTAATCCGGGACAGGTTTCCTTCCTAGGTCAGCCCCAGCATTTT.

CDR3 bases: TGTGCCAGCAGTGGAGCTTTCTATGGCTACACCTTC. It is translated as CASSGAFYGYTF. The chain uses TRBV25-1 and TRBJ1-2; D remains unclear. Per the germline V gene, CDR1 is MGHDK and CDR2 is SYGVNS. This CDR3 region has 12 residues. The V and J ends lost 4 bases and 4 bases respectively, with 7 bases between them.

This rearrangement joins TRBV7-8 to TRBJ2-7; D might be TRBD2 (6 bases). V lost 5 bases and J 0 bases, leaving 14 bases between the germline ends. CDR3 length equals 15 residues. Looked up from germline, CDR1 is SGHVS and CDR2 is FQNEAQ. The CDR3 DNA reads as TGTGCCAGCAGCACTACCGGGACTTTCTCCTACGAGCAGTACTTC. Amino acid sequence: CASSTTGTFSYEQYF.

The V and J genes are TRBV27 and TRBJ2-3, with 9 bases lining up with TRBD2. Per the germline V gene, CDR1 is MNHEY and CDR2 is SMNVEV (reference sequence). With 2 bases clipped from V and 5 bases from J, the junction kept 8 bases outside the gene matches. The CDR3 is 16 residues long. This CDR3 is CASSLRSGRFLDTQYF. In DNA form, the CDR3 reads TGTGCCAGCAGTTTACGTAGCGGGAGATTTTTAGATACGCAGTATTTT.

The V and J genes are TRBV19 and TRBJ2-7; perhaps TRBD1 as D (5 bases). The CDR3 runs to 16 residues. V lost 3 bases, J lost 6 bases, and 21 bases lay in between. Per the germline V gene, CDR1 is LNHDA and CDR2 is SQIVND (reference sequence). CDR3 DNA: TGTGCCAGTAGTATCTCAGGGAATTTAATGGGTCCCGAGCAGTACTTC. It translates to CASSISGNLMGPEQYF. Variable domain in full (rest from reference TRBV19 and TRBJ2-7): DGGITQSPKYLFRKEGQNVTLSCEQNLNHDAMYWYRQDPGQGLRLIYYSQIVNDFQKGDIAEGYSVSREKKESFPLTVTSAQKNPTAFYLCASSISGNLMGPEQYFGPGTRLTVT.